This TCR beta chain was identified during a study of T cells in Graves' hyperthyroidism and ophthalmopathy. Study as a whole: The blood sample was taken at first diagnosis, before treatment began.

Each patient was aged 18 to 65 and had newly diagnosed hyperthyroidism of under 2 months' duration. Clinical symptoms, serum thyroxine and TRAb, thyroid ultrasound and orbital computed tomography together formed the diagnostic basis. This CDR3 comprises 13 residues. The germline V and J ends were trimmed by 4 bases and 9 bases, with 15 bases remaining between them. Germline loops: CDR1 KGHDR, CDR2 SFDVKD. At least ten counts were recorded for this clonotype. Authors of the study amplified TCR beta CDR3 regions from RNA transcripts. When the TCR CDR3 underwent first-round RT-PCR, the HTBI primer set was used. TCRdb re-derived calls from the multiplex PCR reads in MiXCR, one entry per CDR3 protein. In the table there are some 250,000 distinct CDR3 sequences, less than 15% of which are singletons.

The TCR was taken from a woman in her forties with Graves' hyperthyroidism that later progressed to Graves' ophthalmopathy. The chain has TRBV24-1 and TRBJ2-7; D possibly corresponds to TRBD2 (5 bases). The sequencing sample was made of blood. The CDR3 spells CATSDPGLIGQYF. Here the CDR3 DNA reads TGTGCCACCAGTGACCCCGGACTTATCGGGCAGTACTTC.